This T cell receptor beta chain was recorded in a study of PD-1 blockade in mismatch repair-deficient tumors. TCRdb's table, derived via immunoSEQ multiplex PCR, lists solely in-frame clones and lacks some. The profile covers around 120,000 clones, with more than 70% appearing a single time and approximately 12% taken by the ten largest. This CDR3 has 13 residues. V was pared by 2 bases and J by 8 bases, with 13 bases between. In germline, CDR1 is SGHDT, CDR2 YYEEEE. TCRs were sequenced from a few patients responding to pembrolizumab. This TCR derives from an adult with mismatch repair-deficient cancer. The V call is TRBV5-6, the J call TRBJ1-2; D might be TRBD1 (5 bases). The sequenced sample was peripheral blood, obtained just over 70 weeks after starting pembrolizumab. The CDR3 region is CASSLDFRVGYTF. The CDR3 DNA follows: TGTGCCAGCAGCTTAGACTTCAGGGTGGGCTACACCTTC. Drawing the rest from reference TRBV5-6 and TRBJ1-2, the complete variable domain is DAGVTQSPTHLIKTRGQQVTLRCSPKSGHDTVSWYQQALGQGPQFIFQYYEEEERQRGNFPDRFSGHQFPNYSSELNVNALLLGDSALYLCASSLDFRVGYTFGSGTRLTVV.